This T cell receptor (beta chain) was captured by sequencing in a study of blood T cell repertoires in COVID-19. Some clones are missing from TCRdb's copy, which holds only in-frame ones; the method was immunoSEQ multiplex PCR. The sample contains about 300,000 clones, roughly 90% of which appear only once. This sequence was found in a woman aged 30 to 39 with COVID-19, enrolled during active disease. Sequenced material: peripheral blood.

This chain's CDR3 is CASSRGYSNQPQHF. DNA for the CDR3: TGTGCCAGCAGCAGGGGCTATAGCAATCAGCCCCAGCATTTT. The genes are TRBV21-1 and TRBJ1-5; the table assigns TRBD1, which was not confirmed against the DNA. TRBV21-1 is deemed a pseudogene. There are 14 residues in the CDR3.